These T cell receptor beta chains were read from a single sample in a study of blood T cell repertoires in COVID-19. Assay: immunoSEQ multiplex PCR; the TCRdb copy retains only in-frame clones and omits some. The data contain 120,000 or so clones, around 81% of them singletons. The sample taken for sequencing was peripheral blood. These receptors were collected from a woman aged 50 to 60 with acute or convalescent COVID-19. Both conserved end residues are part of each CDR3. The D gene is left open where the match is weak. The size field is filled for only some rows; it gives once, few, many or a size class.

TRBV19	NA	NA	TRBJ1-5	TGTGCCAGTAGTACGACAGCCCGCAATCAGCCCCAGCATTTT	CASSTTARNQPQHF
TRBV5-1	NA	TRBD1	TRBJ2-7	TGCGCCAGCAGTCCGGGACAGATCTTTTACGAGCAGTACTTC	CASSPGQIFYEQYF
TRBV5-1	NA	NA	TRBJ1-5	TGCGCCAGCAGCTTGGACCCCTCTGGGGGGCAGCCCCAGCATTTT	CASSLDPSGGQPQHF
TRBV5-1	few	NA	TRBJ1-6	TGCGCCAGCAGCTTGGGGTGGACAGCCGTTAATTCACCCCTCCACTTT	CASSLGWTAVNSPLHF
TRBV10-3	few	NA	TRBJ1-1	TGTGCCATCAGCGGACAGTTGGGCATGAACACTGAAGCTTTCTTT	CAISGQLGMNTEAFF
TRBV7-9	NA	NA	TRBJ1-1	TGTGCCAGCAGCTTAGAGAGGCCACCGAGTGAAGCTTTCTTT	CASSLERPPSEAFF
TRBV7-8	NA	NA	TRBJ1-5	TGTGCCAGCAGTCTAAACCGCCCCAGCAATCAGCCCCAGCATTTT	CASSLNRPSNQPQHF
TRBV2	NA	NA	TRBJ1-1	TGTGCCAGCTCCTCTGCGGGCAGGCGATTTTTGAACACTGAAGCTTTCTTT	CASSSAGRRFLNTEAFF
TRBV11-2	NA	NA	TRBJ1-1	TGTGCCAGCAGTTCGGTGGGGAGGGTAACTGAAGCTTTCTTT	CASSSVGRVTEAFF
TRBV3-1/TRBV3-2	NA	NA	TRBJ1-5	TGTGCCAGCAGCCAAGATAATGGATGGGGCCAGCCCCAGCATTTT	CASSQDNGWGQPQHF
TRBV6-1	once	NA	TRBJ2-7	TGTGCCAGCAGTGACCGAAATTTAGCCTACGAGCAGTACTTC	CASSDRNLAYEQYF
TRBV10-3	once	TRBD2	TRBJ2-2	TGTGCCATCATGAGGACTAGCGGGAGGACGACCGGGGAGCTGTTTTTT	CAIMRTSGRTTGELFF
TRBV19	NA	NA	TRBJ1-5	TGTGCCAGTAGTAATATAGGAGGCAATCAGCCCCAGCATTTT	CASSNIGGNQPQHF